This T cell receptor (beta chain) is drawn from a study of CXCR3-negative and CXCR3-positive naive CD8 T cells. Broader study findings: Diversity was high in both naive subsets and much lower in memory cells.

The libraries of TRB cDNA were constructed through 5' RACE using UMI labels. TCRdb re-called the 5' RACE reads and gives one entry per CDR3 protein, without DNA. Its table lists about 50,000 distinct CDR3 sequences. On this clonotype: Its cognate antigen is unknown.

The origin of this receptor is a human donor in good health. Some clones in this sample may be carry-over from other donors' samples. Source material: naive CXCR3- CD8+ T cells from blood. Subset here: CD45RO-CCR7+CD27+CD95- naive CD8+ T cells lacking CXCR3 (TNR3-).

The CDR3: CASRRSGEFGHEQFF. This rearrangement joins TRBV7-6 to TRBJ2-1; TCRdb outputs TRBD2, but without DNA this stays unchecked. The germline V gene has CDR1 SGHVS and CDR2 FNYEAQ. This CDR3 contains 15 residues.